The 8 T cell receptor beta chains below all came from one sample that was sequenced in a study of blood T cells in healthy people across ages. PCR was performed a second time for about 7 to 11 cycles using a sample-barcoded 5' primer and a J-beta primer mix. TCRdb re-derived calls from the 5' RACE reads in MiXCR, one entry per CDR3 protein. In the table there are 450,000 to 650,000 distinct CDR3 sequences, under 30% of which are singletons. This sample was also put to use in a study of T cells of mothers and their children.

Specimen: blood. The receptors come from a boy aged 5-17 years in good health.

The chain carries TRBV7-2 and TRBJ1-2; D not resolved. CDR1 and CDR2 from the germline V gene are SGHTA and FQGNSA. V was clipped by 3 bases and J by 6 bases, with 8 bases between them. This CDR3 comprises 12 residues. Here the CDR3 reads CASSFYRDGYTF. The CDR3 region has the DNA TGTGCCAGCAGCTTTTACCGGGATGGCTACACCTTC.

This clonotype was recorded many times. This chain links TRBV6-2 or TRBV6-3 with TRBJ1-5; D call uncertain. The germline V gene encodes CDR1 MNHEY and CDR2 SVGEGT. Trimming took 2 bases from V and 4 from J, leaving 6 bases between them. The CDR3 is 13 amino acids. This chain's CDR3 is CASSYVENQPQHF. For the CDR3, the DNA is TGTGCCAGCAGTTACGTTGAGAATCAGCCCCAGCATTTT.

This rearrangement joins TRBV20-1 to TRBJ2-5; 8 bases match TRBD2. The CDR3 has 14 amino acids. Trimming cost V 3 bases and J 11 bases; bases outside gene matches: 14. CDR1 DFQATT and CDR2 SNEGSKA come from the germline V gene (reference sequence). CDR3 coding DNA: TGCAGTGCTAGTAGTCCGAGCGGGGGCCTGGAGCAGTACTTC. This encodes CSASSPSGGLEQYF.

This clonotype was detected a few times. The chain couples TRBV19 to TRBJ2-1, with 10 bases matching TRBD2. The V and J ends lost 2 bases and 2 bases, in that order; junction bases with no gene match: 0. The CDR3 totals 15 residues. CDR1 and CDR2 (germline): LNHDA, SQIVND (reference sequence). CDR3 sequence: CASSITSGTYNEQFF. CDR3 DNA: TGTGCCAGTAGTATAACTAGCGGGACCTACAATGAGCAGTTCTTC.

CDR3 sequence reads: CSGLRVGITEAFF. As DNA, the CDR3 is TGCAGTGGGTTGAGGGTCGGCATCACTGAAGCTTTCTTT. This chain joins TRBV29-1 and TRBJ1-1; D remains ambiguous. Germline CDR1 reads SQVTM; CDR2 reads ANQGSEA. The CDR3 length is 13 residues.

The gene calls are TRBV6-5 and TRBJ2-5; no firm D call. Judging by the DNA end, TRBJ2-7 fits better; the J call may be wrong. Germline CDR1 and CDR2: MNHEY and SVGAGI. CDR3 length: 13 residues. The DNA of the CDR3 is TGTGCCAGCAGCCCCTGGCTGGGCTACGAGCAGTACTTC. As protein: CASSPWLGYEQYF.

This clonotype has only a few counts. The chain carries TRBV7-9 and TRBJ2-1; perhaps TRBD2 as D (5 bases). Between the trimmed V and J ends, which lost 5 bases and 7 bases, there was a span of 9 bases. Germline lookup yields CDR1 SEHNR and CDR2 FQNEAQ (reference sequence). This CDR3 region has 12 residues. DNA of the CDR3: TGTGCCAGCAGCCGGGGAACAAATGAGCAGTTCTTC. Translation: CASSRGTNEQFF.

This rearrangement joins TRBV20-1 to TRBJ2-5; TRBD2 matches at 8 bases. Germline V gives CDR1 DFQATT, CDR2 SNEGSKA (reference sequence). V lost 3 bases and J lost 1; bases outside the gene matches: 7. The CDR3 runs 15 residues. CDR3 sequence: CSARDLLAAQETQYF. The DNA for the CDR3 is TGCAGTGCTAGGGACTTACTAGCGGCCCAAGAGACCCAGTACTTC.